The present entry profiles one T cell receptor (beta chain) with its context. Its target is not known. The data were produced by immunoSEQ multiplex PCR, yet TCRdb's version contains in-frame clones alone and is incomplete. The sample lists tens of thousands of clones, 80% to 90% seen once, with roughly 2.1% in the top ten. This specimen comes from a study of OX40 agonist ivuxolimab in advanced cancers. Study-level results: More expanded clones were found, on average, in CD8+ than in CD4+ T cells.

The sequence was collected from an adult with an advanced solid tumor such as melanoma, head and neck, liver or kidney cancer. This specimen was CD4+ or CD8+ T cells sorted from blood, taken in a trial of the OX40 agonist ivuxolimab.

Written as DNA, the CDR3 is TGTGCCAGCTCACCTCAGGGGGCCTCGAACACCGGGGAGCTGTTTTTT. Translating gives CASSPQGASNTGELFF. The chain recombines TRBV18 with TRBJ2-2; 8 positions match TRBD1. The germline V gene encodes CDR1 KGHSH and CDR2 LQKENI. The CDR3 totals 16 residues. V shed 3 bases and J 0 bases; nucleotides not matched to a gene: 3.